The 29 T cell receptor beta chains below come from one sample, sequenced in a study of T cell responses to AZD1222 COVID-19 vaccine. Some clones are missing from TCRdb's copy, which holds only in-frame ones; the method was immunoSEQ multiplex PCR. Among about 150,000 clones listed, more than 85% were seen once. This material consisted of peripheral blood, taken after recovery from COVID-19. These receptors were obtained from an adult who had recovered from COVID-19.

This clone appeared once. V and J are TRBV28 and TRBJ1-1; D not resolved. Germline V gives CDR1 MDHEN, CDR2 SYDVKM. V was pared by 5 bases and J by 1 base, with 11 bases between. This CDR3 is built from 14 residues. CDR3 DNA: TGTGCCAGCAGTACCCGGACGGGGAACACTGAAGCTTTCTTT. Encoded protein: CASSTRTGNTEAFF.

This clone was counted a few times. The chain carries TRBV11-2 and TRBJ2-7; 12 bases line up with TRBD2. The CDR3 runs to 14 residues. After removal of 3 bases from V and 3 bases from J, the junction contained 0 bases not matched to a gene. Per the germline V gene, CDR1 is SGHAT and CDR2 is FQNNGV. Here the CDR3 reads CASSLGLAGYEQYF. CDR3 coding DNA: TGTGCCAGCAGCTTGGGACTAGCGGGCTACGAGCAGTACTTC.

The chain links TRBV28 to TRBJ2-4; possible D gene TRBD1, 6 bases. V was cut by 2 bases and J by 1 base, with 9 bases left in between. CDR1 is MDHEN, CDR2 SYDVKM, per germline. This CDR3 contains 15 residues. This chain's CDR3 is CASSLMGAAKNIQYF. DNA for the CDR3: TGTGCCAGCAGTTTAATGGGGGCGGCCAAAAACATTCAGTACTTC. The full variable domain, its missing parts supplied by reference TRBV28 and TRBJ2-4, is DVKVTQSSRYLVKRTGEKVFLECVQDMDHENMFWYRQDPGLGLRLIYFSYDVKMKEKGDIPEGYSVSREKKERFSLILESASTNQTSMYLCASSLMGAAKNIQYFGAGTRLSVL.

The V and J genes are TRBV3-1 (or the pseudogene TRBV3-2) and TRBJ1-1; D gene uncertain. Germline loops: CDR1 LGHDT, CDR2 YNNKEL (reference sequence). There are 13 residues in the CDR3. The V and J ends lost 4 bases and 8 bases respectively, with 14 bases between them. The chain's CDR3 is CASSPNLIGEAFF. CDR3 bases: TGTGCCAGCAGCCCGAACCTGATTGGAGAAGCTTTCTTT.

In DNA, the CDR3 is TGTGCCAGCAGGCTCCCGAATGAAAAACTGTTTTTT. It translates to CASRLPNEKLFF. The genes are TRBV5-8 and TRBJ1-4; D remains unclear. Trimming stripped 5 bases from V and 5 bases from J, with 7 bases between. Germline lookup yields CDR1 SGHTS and CDR2 YDEGEE. This CDR3 contains 12 residues.

This chain joins TRBV9 and TRBJ1-3; no clear D. CDR1 and CDR2 (germline): SGDLS, YYNGEE. V was trimmed by 0 bases and J by 4 bases, leaving 8 bases between them. The CDR3 length is 14 residues. In nucleotides, the CDR3 is TGTGCCAGCAGCGTAGCGGCACAGGGAAACACCATATATTTT. Its translation: CASSVAAQGNTIYF.

The chain has TRBV19 and TRBJ2-1, with 9 bases that match TRBD2. Trimming at V came to 10 bases and at J to 7 bases, leaving 8 bases not matched to a gene. This CDR3 comprises 13 residues. In germline, CDR1 is LNHDA, CDR2 SQIVND (reference sequence). CDR3 loop: CATIAGVGNEQFF. CDR3 nucleotides: TGTGCCACAATAGCGGGAGTCGGTAATGAGCAGTTCTTC.

The chain has TRBV3-1 (or the pseudogene TRBV3-2) and TRBJ1-1, with 7 bases aligning to TRBD1. Trimming took 5 bases from V and 2 from J; bases not matched to a gene: 5. There are 14 residues in the CDR3. Germline loops: CDR1 LGHDT, CDR2 YNNKEL (reference sequence). The CDR3 DNA is TGTGCCAGCAGCGACCGACAGGGAAACACTGAAGCTTTCTTT. Translated: CASSDRQGNTEAFF.

This clone has more than one count but fewer than ten. This sequence joins TRBV2 and TRBJ2-1, with D possibly TRBD2 on 5 matching bases. This CDR3 is 14 amino acids long. The germline CDR1 and CDR2 sequences are SNHLY and FYNNEI. Between the trimmed V and J ends, which lost 7 bases and 1 base, there was a span of 11 bases. The CDR3 coding sequence is TGTGCCAGCACCATCGGCGGGTCCTACAATGAGCAGTTCTTC. This sequence encodes CASTIGGSYNEQFF.

This clone was recorded only once. The chain carries TRBV25-1 and TRBJ1-1; D might be TRBD1 (5 bases). Trimming took off 10 bases at V and 4 bases at J, with 22 bases between the two ends. The germline V gene has CDR1 MGHDK and CDR2 SYGVNS. There are 15 residues in the CDR3. CDR3 bases: TGTGCCACTATGGCCGCGGCGGGGGGAGGCACTGAAGCTTTCTTT. It translates to CATMAAAGGGTEAFF.

The rearrangement joins TRBV27 to TRBJ1-4; possible D gene TRBD1, 5 bases. The CDR3 spans 18 residues. Germline V gives CDR1 MNHEY, CDR2 SMNVEV (reference sequence). V was shortened by 1 base and J by 7 bases, with 22 bases between the two germline ends. The CDR3 region is CASSLFGTGGFMIEKLFF. The CDR3 region has the DNA TGTGCCAGCAGTTTATTTGGTACTGGGGGGTTTATGATTGAAAAACTGTTTTTT.

The rearrangement uses TRBV7-2 and TRBJ2-3; 7 bases are shared with TRBD1. With 6 bases clipped from V and 3 bases from J, the junction kept 3 bases outside the gene matches. The CDR3 length is 13 residues. The germline V gene has CDR1 SGHTA and CDR2 FQGNSA. The CDR3 region is CASRNRGTDTQYF. The CDR3, as DNA: TGTGCCAGCAGGAACAGGGGTACAGATACGCAGTATTTT.

The chain has TRBV6-2 or TRBV6-3 and TRBJ1-1, with D perhaps TRBD1 (5 bases). CDR3 length: 15 residues. The V and J ends lost 0 bases and 5 bases respectively, with 13 bases between them. Germline CDR1 MNHEY, CDR2 SVGEGT. CDR3: CASSYSRQGGTEAFF. The CDR3 DNA sequence: TGTGCCAGCAGTTACTCGAGGCAGGGAGGGACTGAAGCTTTCTTT.

V is TRBV27 and J is TRBJ2-5, with D hard to call. Trimming took off 5 bases at V and 1 base at J, with 14 bases between the two ends. Per the germline V gene, CDR1 is MNHEY and CDR2 is SMNVEV (reference sequence). CDR3 size: 15 residues. CDR3: CASSPRWQRQETQYF. CDR3 DNA: TGTGCCAGCAGTCCCCGATGGCAGCGCCAAGAGACCCAGTACTTC.

This sequence joins TRBV2 and TRBJ1-2, with a weak D call TRBD1 (6 bases). This CDR3 is 14 amino acids long. The germline V and J ends were trimmed by 4 bases and 7 bases, with 16 bases remaining between them. The germline V gene has CDR1 SNHLY and CDR2 FYNNEI. The CDR3 protein is CASSGDTASGGYTF. DNA for the CDR3: TGTGCCAGCAGTGGGGACACCGCTAGCGGTGGCTACACCTTC.

The rearrangement joins TRBV10-3 to TRBJ2-7; the D gene could be TRBD1 or TRBD2 (6 bases each). Trimming removed 5 bases from V and 4 bases from J, with 15 bases in between. This CDR3 has 14 amino acids. The germline V gene encodes CDR1 ENHRY and CDR2 SYGVKD. Here the CDR3 DNA reads TGTGCCATCAGTCCCCGGGGGCAAGGATACGAGCAGTACTTC. Translated: CAISPRGQGYEQYF.

The V call is TRBV7-9, the J call TRBJ2-7; D may be TRBD1 or TRBD2 (5 bases each). Trimming took 0 bases from V and 2 from J, leaving 14 bases between them. The CDR3 consists of 16 residues. Germline CDR1 SEHNR, CDR2 FQNEAQ (reference sequence). DNA for the CDR3: TGTGCCAGCAGCTTAGCGGGGGAACAGGTGGCCTACGAGCAGTACTTC. Its translation is CASSLAGEQVAYEQYF. The full variable domain, with the rest looked up from reference TRBV7-9 and TRBJ2-7, is DTGVSQNPRHKITKRGQNVTFRCDPISEHNRLYWYRQTLGQGPEFLTYFQNEAQLEKSRLLSDRFSAERPKGSFSTLEIQRTEQGDSAMYLCASSLAGEQVAYEQYFGPGTRLTVT.

This chain uses TRBV6-2 or TRBV6-3 with TRBJ1-6; possible D gene TRBD1, 5 bases. V was clipped by 6 bases and J by 8 bases, with 8 bases between them. Germline V gene lookup returns CDR1 MNHEY and CDR2 SVGEGT. CDR3 size: 12 residues. CDR3 coding DNA: TGTGCCAGCAGCAGGGCCCATTCACCCCTCCACTTT. It yields the protein CASSRAHSPLHF.

This chain's CDR3 is CASRQGGGFQSYNEQFF. CDR3 bases: TGCGCCAGCCGCCAGGGTGGGGGATTTCAAAGCTACAATGAGCAGTTCTTC. The gene calls are TRBV5-1 and TRBJ2-1; D could derive from TRBD1 or TRBD2 (5 bases each). CDR1 is SGHRS and CDR2 is YFSETQ in the germline V gene. The CDR3 sequence is 17 residues long. Trimming cost V 7 bases and J 3 bases, with 23 bases left between them.

This clone was recorded once. This chain connects TRBV19 to TRBJ2-7; 8 bases agree with TRBD2. The J segment lost 3 bases and the V segment lost 0 bases, leaving 4 bases of the junction unmatched. Germline V gene lookup returns CDR1 LNHDA and CDR2 SQIVND (reference sequence). The CDR3 loop spans 15 amino acids. CDR3 DNA: TGTGCCAGTAGTATAGACACGGGAGGGCTCTACGAGCAGTACTTC. Its translation is CASSIDTGGLYEQYF.

Written as DNA, the CDR3 is TGTGCCAGCAGCTTAGTTGCGGTCTCTGGAAACACCATATATTTT. Encoded protein: CASSLVAVSGNTIYF. The chain employs TRBV7-2 and TRBJ1-3; D is unclear. The CDR3 is made up of 15 amino acids. Between the trimmed V and J ends, which lost 1 base and 0 bases, there was a span of 7 bases. CDR1 SGHTA and CDR2 FQGNSA come from the germline V gene.

The chain has TRBV24-1 and TRBJ2-2; D is possibly TRBD2 (5 bases). CDR3 length: 16 residues. CDR1 is KGHDR and CDR2 is SFDVKD in the germline V gene. V dropped 4 bases and J dropped 0 bases, with 11 bases sitting between them. Here the CDR3 reads CATSEPSGANTGELFF. CDR3 sequence (DNA): TGTGCCACCAGTGAACCGTCCGGGGCGAACACCGGGGAGCTGTTTTTT.

This clone is a singleton in its sample. The chain recombines TRBV7-2 with TRBJ1-2; D is unresolved. The germline V gene encodes CDR1 SGHTA and CDR2 FQGNSA. The CDR3 runs 14 residues. Trimming stripped 4 bases from V and 6 bases from J, with 15 bases between. The CDR3 here is CASSSPGQYHGYTF. The CDR3 region has the DNA TGTGCCAGCAGCTCCCCGGGTCAGTACCATGGCTACACCTTC.

This clone appeared once. J is TRBJ1-1 and V is TRBV28, with a possible D match to TRBD1 (6 bases). Trimming took 6 bases from V and 1 from J, leaving 21 bases between them. Germline CDR1 reads MDHEN; CDR2 reads SYDVKM. The CDR3 is 17 residues long. In DNA form, the CDR3 reads TGTGCCAGCAGCAGTTTGGGTGTAGGGGGGAGGAACACTGAAGCTTTCTTT. This gives the protein CASSSLGVGGRNTEAFF.

The chain is built from TRBV6-5 and TRBJ1-6, with D possibly matching TRBD1 (5 bases). Germline CDR1 reads MNHEY; CDR2 reads SVGAGI. This CDR3 is built from 15 residues. The V gene lost 6 bases and the J gene lost 8 bases, with 17 bases spanning the gap. CDR3 residues: CASSLKAGRHSPLHF. The CDR3 DNA reads TGTGCCAGCAGCTTAAAGGCAGGGCGACATTCACCCCTCCACTTT.

The chain carries TRBV5-6 and TRBJ1-3; D is ambiguous. V was clipped by 4 bases and J by 4 bases, with 15 bases between them. This CDR3 has 15 residues. Germline-derived CDR1 and CDR2 are SGHDT and YYEEEE. CDR3 sequence: CASSPGFSPGNTIYF. DNA of the CDR3: TGTGCCAGCAGCCCCGGATTTTCGCCCGGAAACACCATATATTTT.

The genes are TRBV2 and TRBJ1-2, with 7 nucleotides matching TRBD1. Germline V lookup: CDR1 SNHLY, CDR2 FYNNEI. The ends lost 5 bases at V and 6 bases at J; junction bases unmatched: 12. The CDR3 contains 15 residues. The DNA for the CDR3 is TGTGCCAGCAGTTTAACAGGGGCCCCGGGGCATGGCTACACCTTC. It is translated as CASSLTGAPGHGYTF.

In DNA, the CDR3 is TGTGCCAGCAGCCCCCCGGGGGTTGAAGCTTTCTTT. Translated, it gives CASSPPGVEAFF. This chain uses TRBV7-9 with TRBJ1-1; tentative D call: TRBD1 (5 bases). CDR1 is SEHNR and CDR2 is FQNEAQ in the germline V gene (reference sequence). This CDR3 is 12 amino acids long. Trimming shortened V by 5 bases and J by 7 bases, and 11 bases separated the two germline ends.

V gene TRBV9 combines with J gene TRBJ2-1; D might be TRBD2 (5 bases). The CDR3 spans 14 residues. With 4 bases removed from V and 10 bases from J, the gap between germline ends came to 18 bases. Germline values: CDR1 SGDLS, CDR2 YYNGEE. CDR3 protein: CASSLRTETGEQFF. CDR3 DNA: TGTGCCAGCAGCCTTCGGACTGAGACGGGGGAGCAGTTCTTC.